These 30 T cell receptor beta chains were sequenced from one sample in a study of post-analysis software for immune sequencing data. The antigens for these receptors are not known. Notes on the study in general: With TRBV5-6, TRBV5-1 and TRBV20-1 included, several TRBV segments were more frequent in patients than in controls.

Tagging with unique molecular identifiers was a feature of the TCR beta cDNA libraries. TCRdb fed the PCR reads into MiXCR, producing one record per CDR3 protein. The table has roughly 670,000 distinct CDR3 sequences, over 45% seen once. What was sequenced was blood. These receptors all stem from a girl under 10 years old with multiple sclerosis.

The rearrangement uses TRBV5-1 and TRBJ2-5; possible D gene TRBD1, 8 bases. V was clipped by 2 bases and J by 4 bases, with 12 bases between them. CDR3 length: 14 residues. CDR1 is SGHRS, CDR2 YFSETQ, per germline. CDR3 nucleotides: TGCGCCAGCAGCTTCGGGGGGACAGGAGAGACCCAGTACTTC. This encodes CASSFGGTGETQYF. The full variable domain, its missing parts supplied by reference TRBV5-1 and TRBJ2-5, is KAGVTQTPRYLIKTRGQQVTLSCSPISGHRSVSWYQQTPGQGLQFLFEYFSETQRNKGNFPGRFSGRQFSNSRSEMNVSTLELGDSALYLCASSFGGTGETQYFGPGTRLLVL.

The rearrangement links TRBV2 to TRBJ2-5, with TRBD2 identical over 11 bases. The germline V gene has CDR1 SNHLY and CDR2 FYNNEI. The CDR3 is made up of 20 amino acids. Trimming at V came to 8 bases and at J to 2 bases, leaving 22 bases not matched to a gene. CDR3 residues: CASFRMLGLIAGGWQETQYF. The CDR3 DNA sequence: TGTGCCAGCTTCCGGATGCTCGGTTTAATAGCGGGAGGGTGGCAAGAGACCCAGTACTTC.

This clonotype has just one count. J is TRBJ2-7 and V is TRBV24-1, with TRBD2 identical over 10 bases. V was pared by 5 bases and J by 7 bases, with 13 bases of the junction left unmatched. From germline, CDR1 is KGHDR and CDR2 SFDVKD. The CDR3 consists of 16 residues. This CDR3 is CATSAGLADVNNEQYF. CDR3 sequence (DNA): TGTGCCACCAGTGCCGGACTAGCGGACGTCAACAATGAGCAGTACTTC.

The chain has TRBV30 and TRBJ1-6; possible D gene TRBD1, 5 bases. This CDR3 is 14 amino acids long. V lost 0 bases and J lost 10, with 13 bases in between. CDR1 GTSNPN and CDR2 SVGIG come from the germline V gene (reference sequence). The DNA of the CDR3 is TGTGCCTGGAGTGTAGAGGCTTGGGGGTCACCCCTCCACTTT. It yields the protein CAWSVEAWGSPLHF.

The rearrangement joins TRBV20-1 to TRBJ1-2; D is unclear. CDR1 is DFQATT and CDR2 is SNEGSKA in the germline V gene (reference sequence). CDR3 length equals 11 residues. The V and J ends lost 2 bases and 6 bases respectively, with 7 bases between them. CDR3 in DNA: TGCAGTGCTAGACCCGGCGATGGCTACACCTTC. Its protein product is CSARPGDGYTF.

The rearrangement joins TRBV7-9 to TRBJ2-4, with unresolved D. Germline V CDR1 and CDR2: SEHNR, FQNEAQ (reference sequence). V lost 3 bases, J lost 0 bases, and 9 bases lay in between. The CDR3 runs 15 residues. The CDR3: CASSFVGEAKNIQYF. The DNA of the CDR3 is TGTGCCAGCAGCTTCGTTGGAGAAGCCAAAAACATTCAGTACTTC.

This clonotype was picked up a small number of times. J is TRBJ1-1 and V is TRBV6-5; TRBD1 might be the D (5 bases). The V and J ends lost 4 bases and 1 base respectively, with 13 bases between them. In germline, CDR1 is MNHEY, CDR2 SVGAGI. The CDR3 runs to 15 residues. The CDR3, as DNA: TGTGCCAGCAGTTCCTCCGGGACGGAGAACACTGAAGCTTTCTTT. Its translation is CASSSSGTENTEAFF.

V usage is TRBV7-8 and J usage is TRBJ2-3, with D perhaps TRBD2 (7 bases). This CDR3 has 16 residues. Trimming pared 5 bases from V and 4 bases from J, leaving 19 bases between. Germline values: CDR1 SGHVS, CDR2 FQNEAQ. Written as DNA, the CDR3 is TGTGCCAGCAGCCAACAGGGACCTAGCGGCGCAGATACGCAGTATTTT. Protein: CASSQQGPSGADTQYF.

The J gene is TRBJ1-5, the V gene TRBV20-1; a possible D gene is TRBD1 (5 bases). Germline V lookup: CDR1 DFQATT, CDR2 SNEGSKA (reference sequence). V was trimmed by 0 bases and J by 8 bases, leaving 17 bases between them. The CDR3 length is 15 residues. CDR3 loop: CSARDRRQGSKPQHF. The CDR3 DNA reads TGCAGTGCTAGAGATCGCCGGCAGGGTAGTAAGCCCCAGCATTTT.

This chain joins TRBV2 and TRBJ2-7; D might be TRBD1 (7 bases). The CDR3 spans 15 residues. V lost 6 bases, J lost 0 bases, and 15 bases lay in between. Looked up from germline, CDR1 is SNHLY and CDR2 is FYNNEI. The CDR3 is CASSQGGKSSYEQYF. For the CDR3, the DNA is TGTGCCAGCAGCCAGGGGGGCAAAAGCTCCTACGAGCAGTACTTC.

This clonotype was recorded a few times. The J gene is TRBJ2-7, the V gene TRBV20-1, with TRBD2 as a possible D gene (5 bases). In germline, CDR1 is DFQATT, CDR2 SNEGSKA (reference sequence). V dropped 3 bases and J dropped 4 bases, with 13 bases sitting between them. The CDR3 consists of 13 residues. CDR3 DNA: TGCAGTGCTAGTAAGAGCGGAAAATACGAGCAGTACTTC. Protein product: CSASKSGKYEQYF.

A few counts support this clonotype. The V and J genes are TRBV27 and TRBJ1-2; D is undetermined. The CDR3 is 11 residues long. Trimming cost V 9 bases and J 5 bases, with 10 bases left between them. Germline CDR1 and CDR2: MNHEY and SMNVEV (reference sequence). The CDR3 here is CASGGQYGYTF. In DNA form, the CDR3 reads TGTGCCAGTGGTGGCCAGTATGGCTACACCTTC.

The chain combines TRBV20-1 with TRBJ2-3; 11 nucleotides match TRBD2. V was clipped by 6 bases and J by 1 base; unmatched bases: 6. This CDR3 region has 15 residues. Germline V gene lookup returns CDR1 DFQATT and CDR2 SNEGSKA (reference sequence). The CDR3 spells CSATTSGMRTDTQYF. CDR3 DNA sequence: TGCAGTGCAACGACTAGCGGGATGCGCACAGATACGCAGTATTTT.

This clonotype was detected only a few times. The CDR3 reads CASSLRGLAMNNEQFF. The CDR3 DNA reads TGCGCCAGCAGCTTGAGAGGACTAGCGATGAACAATGAGCAGTTCTTC. This chain uses TRBV5-1 with TRBJ2-1; 9 bases agree with TRBD2. J was trimmed by 5 bases and V by 1 base; bases with no gene match: 7. This CDR3 has 16 amino acids. Germline assignment: CDR1 SGHRS and CDR2 YFSETQ.

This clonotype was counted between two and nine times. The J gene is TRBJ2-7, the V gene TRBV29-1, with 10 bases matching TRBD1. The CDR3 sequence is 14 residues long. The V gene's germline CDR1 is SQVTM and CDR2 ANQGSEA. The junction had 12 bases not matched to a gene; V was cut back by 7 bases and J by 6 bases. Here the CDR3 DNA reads TGCAGCGCACACGTCCCGGGACAGGGGTTCGAGCAGTACTTC. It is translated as CSAHVPGQGFEQYF.

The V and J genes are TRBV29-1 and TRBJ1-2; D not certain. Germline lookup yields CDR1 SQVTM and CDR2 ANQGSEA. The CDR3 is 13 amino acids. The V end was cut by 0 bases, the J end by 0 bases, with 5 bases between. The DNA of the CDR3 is TGCAGCGTTGAAGACAGCTCTAACTATGGCTACACCTTC. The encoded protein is CSVEDSSNYGYTF.

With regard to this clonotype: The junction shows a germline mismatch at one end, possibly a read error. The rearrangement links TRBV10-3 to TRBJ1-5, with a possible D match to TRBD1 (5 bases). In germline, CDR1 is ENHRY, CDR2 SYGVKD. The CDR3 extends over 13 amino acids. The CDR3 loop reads CAINEVQGQPQHF. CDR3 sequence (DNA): TGTGCCATCAATGAGGTTCAGGGTCAGCCCCAGCATTTT.

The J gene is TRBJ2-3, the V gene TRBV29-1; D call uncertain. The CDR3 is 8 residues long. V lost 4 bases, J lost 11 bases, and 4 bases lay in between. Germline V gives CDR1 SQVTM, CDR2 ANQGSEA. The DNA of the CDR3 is TGCAGCGTTGGGGAGCAGTATTTT. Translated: CSVGEQYF.

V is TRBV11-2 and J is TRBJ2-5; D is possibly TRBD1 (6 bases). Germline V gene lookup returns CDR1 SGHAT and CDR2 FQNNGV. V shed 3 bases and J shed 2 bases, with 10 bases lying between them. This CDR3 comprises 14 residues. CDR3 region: CASSFDRFQETQYF. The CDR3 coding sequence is TGTGCCAGCAGCTTCGACAGGTTTCAAGAGACCCAGTACTTC.

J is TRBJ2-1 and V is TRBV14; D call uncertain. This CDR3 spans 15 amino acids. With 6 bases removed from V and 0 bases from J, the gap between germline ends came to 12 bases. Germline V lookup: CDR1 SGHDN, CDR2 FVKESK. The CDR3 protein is CASSPGWSSYNEQFF. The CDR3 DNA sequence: TGTGCCAGCAGTCCTGGTTGGAGCTCCTACAATGAGCAGTTCTTC. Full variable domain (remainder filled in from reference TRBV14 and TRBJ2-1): EAGVTQFPSHSVIEKGQTVTLRCDPISGHDNLYWYRRVMGKEIKFLLHFVKESKQDESGMPNNRFLAERTGGTYSTLKVQPAELEDSGVYFCASSPGWSSYNEQFFGPGTRLTVL.

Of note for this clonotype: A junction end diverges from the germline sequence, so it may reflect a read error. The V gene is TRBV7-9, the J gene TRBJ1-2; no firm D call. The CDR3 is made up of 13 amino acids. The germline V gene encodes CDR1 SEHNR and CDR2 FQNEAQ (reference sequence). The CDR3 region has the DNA TGTGCCAGCAGCGGGGAGGCGTACTATGGCTGCACCTTC. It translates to CASSGEAYYGCTF.

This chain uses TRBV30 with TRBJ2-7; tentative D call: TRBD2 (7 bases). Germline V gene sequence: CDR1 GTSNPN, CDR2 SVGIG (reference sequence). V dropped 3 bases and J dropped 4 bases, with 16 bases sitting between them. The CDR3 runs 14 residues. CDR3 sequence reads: CAWSTMGGQYEQYF. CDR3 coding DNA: TGTGCCTGGAGCACGATGGGGGGGCAATACGAGCAGTACTTC.

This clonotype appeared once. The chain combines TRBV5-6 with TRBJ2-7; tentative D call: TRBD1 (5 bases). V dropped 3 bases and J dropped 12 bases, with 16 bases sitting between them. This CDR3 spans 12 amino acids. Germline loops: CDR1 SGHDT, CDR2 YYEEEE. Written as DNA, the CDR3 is TGTGCCAGCAGCTCACCCACAGGAAATCGGTACTTC. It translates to CASSSPTGNRYF.

The CDR3, as DNA: TGCAGTGCTAGGGGTAGCGGGTTAAACATTCAGTACTTC. It codes for CSARGSGLNIQYF. The chain links TRBV20-1 to TRBJ2-4; 7 bases line up with TRBD2. V gave up 3 bases and J gave up 6 bases; unmatched junction bases: 5. The CDR3 runs 13 residues. Germline loops: CDR1 DFQATT, CDR2 SNEGSKA (reference sequence).

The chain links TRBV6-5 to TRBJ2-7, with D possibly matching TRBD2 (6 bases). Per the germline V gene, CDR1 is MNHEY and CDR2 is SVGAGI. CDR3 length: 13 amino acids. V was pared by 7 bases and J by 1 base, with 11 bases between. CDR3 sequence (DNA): TGTGCCAGCATTAGCGGTATATCCTACGAGCAGTACTTC. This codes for CASISGISYEQYF.

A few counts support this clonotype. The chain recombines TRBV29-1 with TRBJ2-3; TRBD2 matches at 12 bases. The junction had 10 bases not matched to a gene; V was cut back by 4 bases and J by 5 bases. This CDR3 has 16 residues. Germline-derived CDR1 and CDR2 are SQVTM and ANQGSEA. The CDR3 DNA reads TGCAGCGTTGTGGGGGCTAGCGGGGGGGCCGGAGATACGCAGTATTTT. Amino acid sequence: CSVVGASGGAGDTQYF.

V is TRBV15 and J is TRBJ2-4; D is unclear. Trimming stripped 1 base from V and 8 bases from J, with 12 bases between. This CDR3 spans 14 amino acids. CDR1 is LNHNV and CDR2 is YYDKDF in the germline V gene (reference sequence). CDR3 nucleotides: TGTGCCACCAGCAGAGGCGCAGAACGAGACATTCAGTACTTC. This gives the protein CATSRGAERDIQYF.

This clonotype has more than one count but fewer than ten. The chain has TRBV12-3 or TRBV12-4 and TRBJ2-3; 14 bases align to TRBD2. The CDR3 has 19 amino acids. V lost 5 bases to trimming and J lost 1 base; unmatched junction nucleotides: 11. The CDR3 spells CASSPRLAGGPGGTDTQYF. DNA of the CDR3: TGTGCCAGCAGTCCGCGACTAGCGGGAGGGCCAGGGGGCACAGATACGCAGTATTTT.

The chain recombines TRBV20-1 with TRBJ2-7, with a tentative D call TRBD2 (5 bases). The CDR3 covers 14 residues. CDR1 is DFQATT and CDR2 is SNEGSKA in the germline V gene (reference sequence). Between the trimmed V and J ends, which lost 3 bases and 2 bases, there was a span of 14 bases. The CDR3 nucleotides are TGCAGTGCTAGCAGGCGGGCCAGAGCCTACGAGCAGTACTTC. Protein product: CSASRRARAYEQYF.

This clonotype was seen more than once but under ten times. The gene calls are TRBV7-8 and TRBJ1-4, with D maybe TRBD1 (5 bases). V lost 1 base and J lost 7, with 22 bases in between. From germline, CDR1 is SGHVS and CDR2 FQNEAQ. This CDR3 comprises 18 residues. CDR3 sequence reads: CASSLVTRAGEGREKLFF. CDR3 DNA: TGTGCCAGCAGCTTAGTGACCAGAGCGGGAGAGGGGCGTGAAAAACTGTTTTTT.